This paragraph covers one T cell receptor (beta chain) sequence. The sample belongs to a study of cytomegalovirus exposure and HLA in healthy donors. Germline trimming cut 6 bases from V and 0 bases from J; bases unmatched to any gene: 7. Germline CDR1 MGHRA, CDR2 YSYEKL. The CDR3 is made up of 16 amino acids. It was with 60 Vbeta and 13 Jbeta primers that the PCR ran. Sequenced by immunoSEQ multiplex PCR; TCRdb stores in-frame clones only, minus some. Here the sample spans roughly 150,000 clones, around 74% being singletons. The source material was PBMCs. The sequence derives from a man between 18 and 35 years old in good health and CMV-seronegative. The V and J genes are TRBV4-1 and TRBJ2-1; 8 bases agree with TRBD1. The CDR3 region is CASSSRGPGSYNEQFF. The DNA for the CDR3 is TGCGCCAGCAGTTCCAGGGGGCCAGGCTCCTACAATGAGCAGTTCTTC.